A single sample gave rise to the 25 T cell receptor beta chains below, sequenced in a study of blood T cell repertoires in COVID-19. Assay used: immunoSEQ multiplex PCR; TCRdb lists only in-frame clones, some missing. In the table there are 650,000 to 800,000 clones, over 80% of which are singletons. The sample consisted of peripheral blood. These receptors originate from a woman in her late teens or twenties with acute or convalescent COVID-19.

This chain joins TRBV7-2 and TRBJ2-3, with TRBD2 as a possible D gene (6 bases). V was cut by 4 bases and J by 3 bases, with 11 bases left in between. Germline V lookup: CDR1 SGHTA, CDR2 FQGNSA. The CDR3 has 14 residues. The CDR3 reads CASSSPGGTDTQYF. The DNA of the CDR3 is TGTGCCAGCAGCTCCCCCGGGGGAACAGATACGCAGTATTTT.

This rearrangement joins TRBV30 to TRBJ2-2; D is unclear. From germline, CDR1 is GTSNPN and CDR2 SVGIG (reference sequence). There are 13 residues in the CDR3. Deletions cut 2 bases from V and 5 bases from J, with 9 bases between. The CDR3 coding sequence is TGTGCCTGGAGTTGGTCCGGGACCGGGGAGCTGTTTTTT. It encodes CAWSWSGTGELFF.

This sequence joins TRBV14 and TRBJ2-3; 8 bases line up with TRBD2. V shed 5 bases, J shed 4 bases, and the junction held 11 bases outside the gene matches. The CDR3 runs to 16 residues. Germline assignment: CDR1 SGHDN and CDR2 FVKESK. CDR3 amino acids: CASSYRLALAPDTQYF. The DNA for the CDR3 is TGTGCCAGCAGCTACCGACTAGCGTTGGCGCCAGATACGCAGTATTTT. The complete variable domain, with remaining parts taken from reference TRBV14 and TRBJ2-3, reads EAGVTQFPSHSVIEKGQTVTLRCDPISGHDNLYWYRRVMGKEIKFLLHFVKESKQDESGMPNNRFLAERTGGTYSTLKVQPAELEDSGVYFCASSYRLALAPDTQYFGPGTRLTVL.

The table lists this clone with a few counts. The CDR3 is CASSDTSGGGDEQYF. In DNA form, the CDR3 reads TGTGCCAGCAGTGACACTAGCGGGGGTGGGGACGAGCAGTACTTC. The chain has TRBV6-1 and TRBJ2-7; 11 bases agree with TRBD2. The ends lost 3 bases at V and 5 bases at J; junction bases unmatched: 6. Germline CDR1 is MNHNS and CDR2 is SASEGT. The CDR3 totals 15 residues.

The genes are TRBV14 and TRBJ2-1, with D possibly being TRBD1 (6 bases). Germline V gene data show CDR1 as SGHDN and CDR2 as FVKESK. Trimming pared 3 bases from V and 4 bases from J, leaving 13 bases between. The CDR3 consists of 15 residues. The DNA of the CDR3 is TGTGCCAGCAGCCATAACAGGGCCCTTTACAATGAGCAGTTCTTC. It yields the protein CASSHNRALYNEQFF.

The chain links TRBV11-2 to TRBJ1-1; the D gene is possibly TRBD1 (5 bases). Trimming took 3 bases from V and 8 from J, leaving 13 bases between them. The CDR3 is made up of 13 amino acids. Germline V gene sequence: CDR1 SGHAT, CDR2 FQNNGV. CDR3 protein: CASSLGGGFEAFF. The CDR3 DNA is TGTGCCAGCAGCTTGGGGGGAGGGTTCGAAGCTTTCTTT.

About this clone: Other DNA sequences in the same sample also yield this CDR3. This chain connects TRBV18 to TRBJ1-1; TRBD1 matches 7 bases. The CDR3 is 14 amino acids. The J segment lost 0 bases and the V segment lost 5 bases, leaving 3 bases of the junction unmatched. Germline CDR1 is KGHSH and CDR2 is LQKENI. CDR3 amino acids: CASSRQGMNTEAFF. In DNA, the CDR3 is TGTGCCAGCTCAAGACAGGGAATGAACACTGAAGCTTTCTTT.

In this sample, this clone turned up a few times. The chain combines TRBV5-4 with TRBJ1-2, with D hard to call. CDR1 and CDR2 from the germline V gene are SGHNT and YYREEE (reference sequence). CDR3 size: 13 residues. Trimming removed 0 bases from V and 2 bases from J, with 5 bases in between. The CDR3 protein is CASSLERNYGYTF. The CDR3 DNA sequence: TGTGCCAGCAGCTTGGAGAGAAACTATGGCTACACCTTC.

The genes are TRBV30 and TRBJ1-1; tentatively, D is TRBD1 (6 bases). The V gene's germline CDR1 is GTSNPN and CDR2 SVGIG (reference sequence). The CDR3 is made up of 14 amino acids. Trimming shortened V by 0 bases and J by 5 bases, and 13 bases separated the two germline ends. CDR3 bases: TGTGCCTGGAGTGTATCACCAGGGGTGACTGAAGCTTTCTTT. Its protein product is CAWSVSPGVTEAFF.

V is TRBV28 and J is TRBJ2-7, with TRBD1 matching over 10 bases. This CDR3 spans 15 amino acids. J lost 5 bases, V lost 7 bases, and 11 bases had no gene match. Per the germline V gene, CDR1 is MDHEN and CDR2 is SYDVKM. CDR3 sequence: CASTSWDRGIDEQYF. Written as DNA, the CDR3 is TGTGCCAGCACCTCCTGGGACAGGGGTATCGACGAGCAGTACTTC.

The CDR3 region has the DNA TGTGCCATCAGTGAAGTCCCTAGCGGCGAGCAGTACTTC. The encoded protein is CAISEVPSGEQYF. The chain recombines TRBV10-3 with TRBJ2-7; 7 bases match TRBD2. Germline CDR1 ENHRY, CDR2 SYGVKD. V gave up 3 bases and J gave up 6 bases; unmatched junction bases: 5. CDR3 length: 13 residues.

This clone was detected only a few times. In DNA, the CDR3 is TGTGCCAGCAGCCCGACAGGGGGCAGCTACGAGCAGTACTTC. This encodes CASSPTGGSYEQYF. The chain uses TRBV7-9 and TRBJ2-7; 10 bases are shared with TRBD1. The V and J ends lost 5 bases and 3 bases, in that order; junction bases with no gene match: 4. Germline V CDR1 and CDR2: SEHNR, FQNEAQ (reference sequence). The CDR3 extends over 14 amino acids.

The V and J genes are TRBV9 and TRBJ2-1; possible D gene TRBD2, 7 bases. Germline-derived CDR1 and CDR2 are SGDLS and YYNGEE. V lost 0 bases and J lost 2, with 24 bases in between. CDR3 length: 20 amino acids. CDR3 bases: TGTGCCAGCAGCGTAGGGGGAGGGGCAGGGGCAGCGGTAGCCTACAATGAGCAGTTCTTC. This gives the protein CASSVGGGAGAAVAYNEQFF.

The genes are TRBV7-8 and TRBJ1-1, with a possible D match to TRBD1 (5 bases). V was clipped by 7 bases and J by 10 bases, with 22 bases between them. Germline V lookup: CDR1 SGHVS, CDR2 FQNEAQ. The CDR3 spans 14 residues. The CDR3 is CASTSRGGLGGAFF. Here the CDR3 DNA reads TGTGCCAGCACCTCGCGGGGAGGATTGGGGGGAGCTTTCTTT.

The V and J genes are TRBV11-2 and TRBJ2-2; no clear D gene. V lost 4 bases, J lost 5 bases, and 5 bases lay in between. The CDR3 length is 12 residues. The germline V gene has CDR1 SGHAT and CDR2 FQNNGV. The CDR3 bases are TGTGCCAGCAGCTACCGGACCGGGGAGCTGTTTTTT. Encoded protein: CASSYRTGELFF.

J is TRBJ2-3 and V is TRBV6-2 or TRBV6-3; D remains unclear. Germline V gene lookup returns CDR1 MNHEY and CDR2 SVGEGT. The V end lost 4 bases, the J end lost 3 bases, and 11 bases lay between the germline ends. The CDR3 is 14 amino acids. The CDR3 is CASSFVEPTDTQYF. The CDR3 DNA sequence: TGTGCCAGCAGTTTCGTCGAGCCGACAGATACGCAGTATTTT.

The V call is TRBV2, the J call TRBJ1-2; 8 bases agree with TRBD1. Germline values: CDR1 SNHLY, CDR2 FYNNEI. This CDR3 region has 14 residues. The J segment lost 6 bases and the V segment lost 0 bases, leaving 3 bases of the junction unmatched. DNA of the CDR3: TGTGCCAGCAGTGAAGCGACAGGGGCGCATGGCTACACCTTC. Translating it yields CASSEATGAHGYTF.

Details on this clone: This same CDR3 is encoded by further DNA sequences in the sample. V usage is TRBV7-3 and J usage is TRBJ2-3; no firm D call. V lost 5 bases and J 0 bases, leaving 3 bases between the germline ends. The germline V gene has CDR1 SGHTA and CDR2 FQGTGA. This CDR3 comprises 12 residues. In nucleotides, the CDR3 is TGTGCCAGCAGCCCTAGCACAGATACGCAGTATTTT. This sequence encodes CASSPSTDTQYF.

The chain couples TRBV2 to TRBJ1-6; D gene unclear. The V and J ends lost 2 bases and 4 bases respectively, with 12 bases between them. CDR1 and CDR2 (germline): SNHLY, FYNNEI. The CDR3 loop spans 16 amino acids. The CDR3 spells CASSERGLLYNSPLHF. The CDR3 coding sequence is TGTGCCAGCAGTGAAAGAGGGCTGCTATATAATTCACCCCTCCACTTT.

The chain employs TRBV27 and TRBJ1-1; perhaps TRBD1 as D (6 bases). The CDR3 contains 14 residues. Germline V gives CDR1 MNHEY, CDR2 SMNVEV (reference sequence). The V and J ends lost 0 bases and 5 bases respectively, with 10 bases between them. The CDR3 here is CASSLSQGRTEAFF. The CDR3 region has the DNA TGTGCCAGCAGTTTATCCCAGGGGCGGACTGAAGCTTTCTTT.

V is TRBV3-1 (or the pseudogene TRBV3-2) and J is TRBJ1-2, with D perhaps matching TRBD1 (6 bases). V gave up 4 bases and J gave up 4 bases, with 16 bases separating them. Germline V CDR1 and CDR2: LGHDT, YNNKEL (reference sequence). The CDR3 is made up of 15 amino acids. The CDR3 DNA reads TGTGCCAGCAGCCCGCGGACGCAAGGGGGCTATGGCTACACCTTC. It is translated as CASSPRTQGGYGYTF.

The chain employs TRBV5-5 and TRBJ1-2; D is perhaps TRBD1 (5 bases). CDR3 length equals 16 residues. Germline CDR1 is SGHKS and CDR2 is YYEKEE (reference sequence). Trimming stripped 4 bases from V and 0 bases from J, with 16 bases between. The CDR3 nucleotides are TGTGCCAGCAGCCAACAAGACAGTTACTCTAACTATGGCTACACCTTC. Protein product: CASSQQDSYSNYGYTF.

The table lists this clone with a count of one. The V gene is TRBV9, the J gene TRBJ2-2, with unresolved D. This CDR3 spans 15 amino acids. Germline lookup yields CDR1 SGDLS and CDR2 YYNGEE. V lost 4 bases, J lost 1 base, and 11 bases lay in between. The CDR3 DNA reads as TGTGCCAGCAGCCCTAGTCCCAGGAACACCGGGGAGCTGTTTTTT. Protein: CASSPSPRNTGELFF.

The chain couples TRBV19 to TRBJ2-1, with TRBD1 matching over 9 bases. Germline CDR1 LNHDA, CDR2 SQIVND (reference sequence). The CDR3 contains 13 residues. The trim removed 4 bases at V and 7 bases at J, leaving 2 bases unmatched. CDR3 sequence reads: CASSRDRDNEQFF. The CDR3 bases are TGTGCCAGTAGTAGGGACAGGGATAATGAGCAGTTCTTC.

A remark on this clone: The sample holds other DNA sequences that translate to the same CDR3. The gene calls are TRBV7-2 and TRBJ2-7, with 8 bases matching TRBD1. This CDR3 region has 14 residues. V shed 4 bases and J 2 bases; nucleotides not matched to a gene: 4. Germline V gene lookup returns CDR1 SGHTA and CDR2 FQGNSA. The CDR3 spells CASSSRQGTYEQYF. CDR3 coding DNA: TGTGCCAGCAGCTCCCGACAGGGGACCTACGAGCAGTACTTC. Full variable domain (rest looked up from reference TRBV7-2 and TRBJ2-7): GAGVSQSPSNKVTEKGKDVELRCDPISGHTALYWYRQSLGQGLEFLIYFQGNSAPDKSGLPSDRFSAERTGGSVSTLTIQRTQQEDSAVYLCASSSRQGTYEQYFGPGTRLTVT.